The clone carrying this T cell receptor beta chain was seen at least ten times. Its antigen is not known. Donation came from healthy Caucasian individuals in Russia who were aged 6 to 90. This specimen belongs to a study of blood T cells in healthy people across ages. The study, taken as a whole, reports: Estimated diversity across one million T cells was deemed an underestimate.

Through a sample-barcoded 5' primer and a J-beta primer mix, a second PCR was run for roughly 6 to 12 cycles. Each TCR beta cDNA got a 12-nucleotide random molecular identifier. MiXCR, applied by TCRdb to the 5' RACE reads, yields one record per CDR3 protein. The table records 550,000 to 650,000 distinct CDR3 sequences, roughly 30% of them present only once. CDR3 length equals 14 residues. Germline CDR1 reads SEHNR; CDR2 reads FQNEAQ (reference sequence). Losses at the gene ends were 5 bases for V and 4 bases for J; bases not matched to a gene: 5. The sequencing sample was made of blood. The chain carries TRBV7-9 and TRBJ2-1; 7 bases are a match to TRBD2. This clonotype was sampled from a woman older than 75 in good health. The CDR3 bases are TGTGCCAGCAGCGCTAGCGGCCGATACAATGAGCAGTTCTTC. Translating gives CASSASGRYNEQFF.